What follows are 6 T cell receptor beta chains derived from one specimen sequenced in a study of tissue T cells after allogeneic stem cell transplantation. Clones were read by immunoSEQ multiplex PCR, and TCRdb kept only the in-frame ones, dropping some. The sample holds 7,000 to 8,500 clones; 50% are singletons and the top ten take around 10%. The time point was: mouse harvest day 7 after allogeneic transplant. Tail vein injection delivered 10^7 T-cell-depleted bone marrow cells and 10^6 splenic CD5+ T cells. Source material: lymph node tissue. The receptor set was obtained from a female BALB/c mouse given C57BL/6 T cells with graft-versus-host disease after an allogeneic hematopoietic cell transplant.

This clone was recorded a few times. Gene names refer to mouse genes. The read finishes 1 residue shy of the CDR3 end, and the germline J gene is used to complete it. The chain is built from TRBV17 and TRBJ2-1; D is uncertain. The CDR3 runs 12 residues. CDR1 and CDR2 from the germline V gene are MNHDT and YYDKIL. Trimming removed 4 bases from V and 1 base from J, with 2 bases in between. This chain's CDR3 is CASSNNYAEQFF. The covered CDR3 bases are TGTGCTAGCAGTAACAACTATGCTGAGCAGTTC. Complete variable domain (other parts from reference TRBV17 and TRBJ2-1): DTTVKQNPRYKLARVGKPVNLICSQTMNHDTMYWYQKKPNQAPKLLLFYYDKILNREADTFEKFQSSRPNNSFCSLYIGSAGLEYSAMYLCASSNNYAEQFFGPGTRLTVL.

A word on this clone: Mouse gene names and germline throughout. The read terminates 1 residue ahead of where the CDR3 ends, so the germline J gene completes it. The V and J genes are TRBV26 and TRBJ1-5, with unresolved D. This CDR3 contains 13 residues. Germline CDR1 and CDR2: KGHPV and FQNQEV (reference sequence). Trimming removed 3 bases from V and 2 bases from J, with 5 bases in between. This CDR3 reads CASSLRDNQAPLF. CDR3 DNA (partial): TGTGCCAGCAGTCTCCGGGACAACCAGGCTCCGCTT.

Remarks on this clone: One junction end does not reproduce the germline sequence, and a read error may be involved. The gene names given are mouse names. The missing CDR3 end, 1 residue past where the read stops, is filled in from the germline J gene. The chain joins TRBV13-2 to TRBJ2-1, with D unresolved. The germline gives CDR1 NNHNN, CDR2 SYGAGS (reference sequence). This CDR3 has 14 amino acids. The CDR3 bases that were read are TGTGCCAGCGGTGATGCATCGGGGTGGGCTGGGCAGTTC. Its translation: CASGDASGWAGQF. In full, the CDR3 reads CASGDASGWAGQFF.

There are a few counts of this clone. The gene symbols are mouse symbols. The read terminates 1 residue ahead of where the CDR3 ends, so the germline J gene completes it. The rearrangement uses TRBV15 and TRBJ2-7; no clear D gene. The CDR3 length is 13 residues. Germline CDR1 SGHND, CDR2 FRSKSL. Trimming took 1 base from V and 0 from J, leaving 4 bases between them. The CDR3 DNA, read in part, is TGTGCCAGCAGTTTAGGGTTCTCCTATGAACAGTAC. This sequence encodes CASSLGFSYEQY. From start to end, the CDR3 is CASSLGFSYEQYF.

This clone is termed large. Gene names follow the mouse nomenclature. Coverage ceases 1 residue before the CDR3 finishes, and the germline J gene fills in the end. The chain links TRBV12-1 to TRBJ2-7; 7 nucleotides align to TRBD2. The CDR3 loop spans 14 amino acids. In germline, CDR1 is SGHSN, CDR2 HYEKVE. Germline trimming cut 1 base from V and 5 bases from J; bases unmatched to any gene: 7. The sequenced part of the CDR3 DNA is TGTGCCAGCTCTCTGATGGGGGGATTGGATGAACAGTAC. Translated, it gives CASSLMGGLDEQY. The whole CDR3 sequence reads CASSLMGGLDEQYF.

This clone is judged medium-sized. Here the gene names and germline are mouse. The CDR3 loop is CSSSHGDWGYEQYF. The CDR3 bases that were read are TGCTCCAGCAGTCACGGGGACTGGGGGTATGAACAGTAC. The V and J genes are TRBV23 and TRBJ2-7; the table gives TRBD2 as D, unverified against the DNA. The read comes to an end 1 residue before the CDR3 does, leaving the germline J gene to fill in the end. Germline assignment: CDR1 KGHTA and CDR2 FQNQQP. This CDR3 has 14 residues.